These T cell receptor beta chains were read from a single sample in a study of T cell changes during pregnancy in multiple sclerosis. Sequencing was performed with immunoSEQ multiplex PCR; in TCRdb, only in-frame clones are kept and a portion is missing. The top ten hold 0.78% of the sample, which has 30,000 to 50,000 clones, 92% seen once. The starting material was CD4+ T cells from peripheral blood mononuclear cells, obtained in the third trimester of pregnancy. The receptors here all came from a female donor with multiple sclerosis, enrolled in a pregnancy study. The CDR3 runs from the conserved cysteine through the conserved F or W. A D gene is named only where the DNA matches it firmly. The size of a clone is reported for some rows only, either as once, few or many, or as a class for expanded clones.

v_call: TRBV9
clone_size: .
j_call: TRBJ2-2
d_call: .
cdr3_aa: CASEGNTGELFF
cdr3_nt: TGTGCCAGCGAGGGGAACACCGGGGAGCTGTTTTTT

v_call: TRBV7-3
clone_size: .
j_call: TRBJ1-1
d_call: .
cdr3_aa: CASSLGGSRNTEAFF
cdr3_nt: TGTGCCAGCAGCTTAGGGGGGTCGCGGAACACTGAAGCTTTCTTT

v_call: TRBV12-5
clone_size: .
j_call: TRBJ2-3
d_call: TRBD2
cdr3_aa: CASGMMTSGRDTDTQYF
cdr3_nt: TGTGCTAGTGGCATGATGACTAGCGGGAGGGACACAGATACGCAGTATTTT

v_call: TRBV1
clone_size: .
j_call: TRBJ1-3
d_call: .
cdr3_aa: CTSSQDTGQAVITIYF
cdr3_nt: TGCACCAGCAGCCAAGATACAGGACAGGCCGTCATTACCATATATTTT

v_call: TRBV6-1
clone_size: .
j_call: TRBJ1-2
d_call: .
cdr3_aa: CASRTASNYGYTF
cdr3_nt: TGTGCCAGCAGGACAGCTTCTAACTATGGCTACACCTTC

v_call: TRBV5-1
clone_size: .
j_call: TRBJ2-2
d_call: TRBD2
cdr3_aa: CASRLGASGTTGELFF
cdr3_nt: TGCGCCAGCAGGCTGGGGGCTAGCGGGACCACCGGGGAGCTGTTTTTT

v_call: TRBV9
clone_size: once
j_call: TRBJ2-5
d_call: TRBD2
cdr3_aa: CASSLAGERGETQYF
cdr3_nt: TGTGCCAGCAGCCTTGCGGGAGAGCGCGGGGAGACCCAGTACTTC

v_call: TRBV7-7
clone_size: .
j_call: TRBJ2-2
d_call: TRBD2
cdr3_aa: CASSLQAAGMPGELFF
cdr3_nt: TGTGCTAGCAGCTTACAAGCAGCGGGAATGCCCGGGGAGCTGTTTTTT

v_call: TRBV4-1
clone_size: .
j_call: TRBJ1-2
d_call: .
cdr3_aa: CASSQDQGAGYGYTF
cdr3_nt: TGCGCCAGCAGCCAAGATCAAGGAGCGGGGTATGGCTACACCTTC

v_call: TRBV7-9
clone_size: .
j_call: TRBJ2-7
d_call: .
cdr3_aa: CASSLVNREQYF
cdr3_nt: TGTGCCAGCAGCTTAGTCAATAGAGAGCAGTACTTC